The 16 T cell receptor beta chains reported below all come from one sample, sequenced in a study of blood T cell repertoires in COVID-19. Sequencing was performed with immunoSEQ multiplex PCR; in TCRdb, only in-frame clones are kept and a portion is missing. The sample comprises 540,000 or so clones, 85% to 90% of which are singletons, and about 8% rests with the top ten. The sequenced sample was peripheral blood. The receptors were sampled from a woman aged 45 to 65 with COVID-19, enrolled during active disease.

The chain links TRBV9 to TRBJ1-1; 8 bases match TRBD1. The CDR3 runs to 14 residues. The V gene end was trimmed by 2 bases and the J gene end by 5 bases; junction bases not matched to a gene: 5. CDR1 is SGDLS, CDR2 YYNGEE, per germline. CDR3 in amino acids: CASSVETGETEAFF. The DNA of the CDR3 is TGTGCCAGCAGCGTCGAGACAGGGGAAACTGAAGCTTTCTTT.

The V gene is TRBV7-2, the J gene TRBJ2-7; 8 nucleotides align to TRBD1. The CDR3 has 18 amino acids. Trimming cost V 2 bases and J 4 bases; bases outside gene matches: 16. Per the germline V gene, CDR1 is SGHTA and CDR2 is FQGNSA. CDR3 in amino acids: CASSLLPGTGLTGYEQYF. DNA of the CDR3: TGTGCCAGCAGCTTACTACCCGGGACAGGATTAACGGGATACGAGCAGTACTTC.

The chain combines TRBV27 with TRBJ2-7, with TRBD1 matching 8 bases. The CDR3 loop spans 13 amino acids. Germline-derived CDR1 and CDR2 are MNHEY and SMNVEV (reference sequence). V shed 4 bases, J shed 6 bases, and the junction held 5 bases outside the gene matches. CDR3 region: CASSSGQAGEQYF. CDR3 coding DNA: TGTGCCAGCAGTTCGGGACAGGCTGGCGAGCAGTACTTC.

The chain couples TRBV24-1 to TRBJ2-2, with D perhaps TRBD2 (6 bases). In germline, CDR1 is KGHDR, CDR2 SFDVKD. The V end was cut by 9 bases, the J end by 4 bases, with 14 bases between. CDR3 length equals 14 residues. CDR3 residues: CATAGGALTGELFF. The DNA of the CDR3 is TGTGCCACCGCTGGAGGGGCCCTCACCGGGGAGCTGTTTTTT.

The J gene is TRBJ1-5, the V gene TRBV12-3 or TRBV12-4; possible D gene TRBD1, 5 bases. CDR3 length: 10 residues. Trimming took 6 bases from V and 15 from J, leaving 12 bases between them. CDR3 residues: CASSPGARHF. CDR3 DNA: TGTGCCAGCAGCCCTGGGGCCCGGCATTTT.

V is TRBV28 and J is TRBJ2-5, with 7 bases that match TRBD2. V trimming: 1 base; J trimming: 2 bases; junction bases outside the gene matches: 4. This CDR3 is 15 amino acids long. Germline assignment: CDR1 MDHEN and CDR2 SYDVKM. CDR3 nucleotides: TGTGCCAGCAGTTTATTGGGGGGGTGGCAAGAGACCCAGTACTTC. Translating it yields CASSLLGGWQETQYF.

This clone was seen once. This chain links TRBV5-6 with TRBJ1-5, with TRBD1 matching over 8 bases. Germline values: CDR1 SGHDT, CDR2 YYEEEE. The ends lost 4 bases at V and 1 base at J; junction bases unmatched: 1. The CDR3 sequence is 14 residues long. The CDR3: CASSGQGSNQPQHF. CDR3 in DNA: TGTGCCAGCAGCGGACAGGGCAGCAATCAGCCCCAGCATTTT.

The chain uses TRBV6-5 and TRBJ2-2; a possible D gene is TRBD2 (5 bases). V shed 7 bases and J shed 5 bases, with 14 bases lying between them. The CDR3 has 14 residues. Germline V gives CDR1 MNHEY, CDR2 SVGAGI. In nucleotides, the CDR3 is TGTGCCAGCACCTCCAGCGGAGTTACCGGGGAGCTGTTTTTT. This codes for CASTSSGVTGELFF.

The chain is built from TRBV7-9 and TRBJ1-4; weak D call: TRBD1 (5 bases). Germline CDR1 and CDR2: SEHNR and FQNEAQ (reference sequence). The CDR3 has 12 amino acids. V was cut by 2 bases and J by 13 bases, with 11 bases left in between. The CDR3 bases are TGTGCCAGCAGCTTAATAATGGGACTACTGTTTTTT. Its translation: CASSLIMGLLFF.

This clone was seen a handful of times. This chain connects TRBV7-9 to TRBJ1-2; D possibly corresponds to TRBD1 (5 bases). From germline, CDR1 is SEHNR and CDR2 FQNEAQ (reference sequence). CDR3 size: 14 residues. The germline V and J ends were trimmed by 5 bases and 3 bases, with 13 bases remaining between them. CDR3 nucleotides: TGTGCCAGCAGCCCCCGGCAGGGTGACTATGGCTACACCTTC. It is translated as CASSPRQGDYGYTF.

Concerning this clone: In the same sample, other DNA sequences code for this CDR3. The rearrangement uses TRBV7-6 and TRBJ2-1, with 8 bases matching TRBD1. The V gene end was trimmed by 3 bases and the J gene end by 5 bases; junction bases not matched to a gene: 6. This CDR3 region has 15 residues. CDR1 is SGHVS, CDR2 FNYEAQ, per germline. CDR3 sequence reads: CASSFGQGPNNEQFF. The CDR3 nucleotides are TGTGCCAGCAGCTTTGGACAGGGCCCCAACAATGAGCAGTTCTTC. Drawing the rest from reference TRBV7-6 and TRBJ2-1, the complete variable domain is GAGVSQSPRYKVTKRGQDVALRCDPISGHVSLYWYRQALGQGPEFLTYFNYEAQQDKSGLPNDRFSAERPEGSISTLTIQRTEQRDSAMYRCASSFGQGPNNEQFFGPGTRLTVL.

This clone is a singleton in its sample. The chain is built from TRBV19 and TRBJ1-2, with 11 positions matching TRBD1. The V gene end was trimmed by 7 bases and the J gene end by 4 bases; junction bases not matched to a gene: 8. Germline values: CDR1 LNHDA, CDR2 SQIVND (reference sequence). This CDR3 is 15 amino acids long. CDR3 in DNA: TGTGCCAGTAATTCCCGGGACAGGGGGACCTATGGCTACACCTTC. Its protein is CASNSRDRGTYGYTF.

The V call is TRBV18, the J call TRBJ1-2, with D possibly TRBD1 on 6 matching bases. V was cut by 0 bases and J by 6 bases, with 11 bases left in between. The CDR3 loop spans 14 amino acids. In germline, CDR1 is KGHSH, CDR2 LQKENI. The CDR3 DNA follows: TGTGCCAGCTCACCACCGGGGGCAGGGAATGGCTACACCTTC. As protein: CASSPPGAGNGYTF.

The chain is built from TRBV18 and TRBJ2-1; D might be TRBD2 (7 bases). This CDR3 contains 14 residues. Trimming took off 3 bases at V and 7 bases at J, with 13 bases between the two ends. In germline, CDR1 is KGHSH, CDR2 LQKENI. CDR3 region: CASSPLRGGNEQFF. The CDR3 DNA is TGTGCCAGCTCACCCTTAAGGGGGGGGAATGAGCAGTTCTTC. Combining the CDR3 with reference TRBV18 and TRBJ2-1 gives the whole variable domain NAGVMQNPRHLVRRRGQEARLRCSPMKGHSHVYWYRQLPEEGLKFMVYLQKENIIDESGMPKERFSAEFPKEGPSILRIQQVVRGDSAAYFCASSPLRGGNEQFFGPGTRLTVL.

Concerning this clone itself: This sample also contains other DNA sequences that code for the same CDR3. V and J are TRBV10-3 and TRBJ2-7, with D tentatively TRBD1 (5 bases). Germline V lookup: CDR1 ENHRY, CDR2 SYGVKD. The CDR3 contains 15 residues. V shed 3 bases and J shed 2 bases, with 14 bases lying between them. Written as DNA, the CDR3 is TGTGCCATCAGTGACCGCGACAGCAACACCTACGAGCAGTACTTC. Its protein is CAISDRDSNTYEQYF.

This clone has a single count. The V gene is TRBV6-6, the J gene TRBJ1-1; the D is unclear. This CDR3 region has 14 residues. Germline CDR1 MNHNY, CDR2 SVGAGI (reference sequence). V shed 0 bases and J shed 5 bases, with 10 bases lying between them. DNA for the CDR3: TGTGCCAGCAGTTACTCGATCGGCGGGACTGAAGCTTTCTTT. It is translated as CASSYSIGGTEAFF.